This T cell receptor beta chain is from a study of beta chain features in type 1 diabetes. Overall study results and limits: Within patients, naive, central memory and Treg TCRB repertoires seemed more similar than within healthy donors.

This clone appeared a few times. No antigen is known for it. It was one heparinised blood draw, averaging roughly 120 mL, that each donor gave. Every sorted population was more than 98% pure. The CDR3 contains 14 residues. Trimming stripped 1 base from V and 6 bases from J, with 9 bases between. Germline values: CDR1 LNHNV, CDR2 YYDKDF (reference sequence). Reverse transcribing all isolated RNA meant expressed TCRB transcripts were sequenced. This table comes from immunoSEQ multiplex PCR, and its TCRdb copy is limited to in-frame clones, with some not included. The table shows hundreds of thousands of clones, with over 9.5% occurring only once.

The sequenced material came from naive CD4+ T cells from blood. This chain connects TRBV15 to TRBJ1-4, with no clear D. The receptor was derived from a young woman in good health. This chain's CDR3 is CATSRVFLDEKLFF. CDR3 DNA: TGTGCCACCAGCAGAGTGTTTTTAGATGAAAAACTGTTTTTT.